This TCR beta chain was observed in a study of T cell changes during pregnancy in multiple sclerosis. A few counts support this clone. Clones were sequenced by immunoSEQ multiplex PCR, and TCRdb holds only the in-frame ones, with some missing. The sample contains tens of thousands of clones, 80% to 95% of which appear only once. The CDR3 length is 14 residues. The germline CDR1 and CDR2 sequences are SGHAT and FQNNGV. V lost 3 bases to trimming and J lost 6 bases, with 14 bases between them. Sequenced here: peripheral blood, sampled in the first trimester of pregnancy. The clonotype was recovered from a female donor with multiple sclerosis, enrolled in a pregnancy study. The chain couples TRBV11-2 to TRBJ1-1; tentative D call: TRBD1 (5 bases). The CDR3 coding sequence is TGTGCCAGCAGCTTTGGGACTGGAGGGCCTGAAGCTTTCTTT. This translates into CASSFGTGGPEAFF.